This T cell receptor (beta chain) was identified during a study of control samples from healthy donors and cancer patients. The CDR3 loop spans 16 amino acids. Germline V gene data show CDR1 as SGHTA and CDR2 as FQGNSA. Trimming pared 3 bases from V and 4 bases from J, leaving 16 bases between. Data came from immunoSEQ multiplex PCR; TCRdb stores just in-frame clones and leaves some out. The table lists about 89,000 clones, roughly 86% of them singletons. The sample taken for sequencing was blood. The clonotype was recovered from a man aged 25-45 years in good health. The rearrangement uses TRBV7-2 and TRBJ2-1; D may be TRBD2 (7 bases). CDR3 coding DNA: TGTGCCAGCAGCTTCGCGGGGGCGGGGAGTTACAATGAGCAGTTCTTC. It yields the protein CASSFAGAGSYNEQFF.